The 8 T cell receptor beta chains in this list originate from one sample, sequenced in a study of T cell responses to AZD1222 COVID-19 vaccine. Repertoires were generated with immunoSEQ multiplex PCR, while TCRdb's copy carries only in-frame clones and drops some. This table has 150,000 to 180,000 clones, 90% appearing once. The starting material was peripheral blood, obtained on day 0 of AZD1222 vaccination. The receptors originated from an adult in good health.

The V call is TRBV2, the J call TRBJ2-2; 11 nucleotides line up with TRBD2. Germline V lookup: CDR1 SNHLY, CDR2 FYNNEI. This CDR3 has 16 amino acids. J gave up 2 bases and V 5 bases, and 4 bases lay outside the gene matches. CDR3 nucleotides: TGTGCCAGCAGTTACCTAGCGGGAGGTAACACCGGGGAGCTGTTTTTT. Amino acids: CASSYLAGGNTGELFF.

The gene calls are TRBV6-5 and TRBJ1-1; D might be TRBD1 (5 bases). The ends were cut back, 2 bases at V and 6 bases at J, with 7 bases in the middle. The CDR3 runs 12 residues. Germline V gene sequence: CDR1 MNHEY, CDR2 SVGAGI. The CDR3 coding sequence is TGTGCCAGCAGTTACCAGGGCTCTGAAGCTTTCTTT. Its translation is CASSYQGSEAFF.

This CDR3 reads CASSSNTDTQYF. As DNA, the CDR3 is TGTGCCAGCAGCTCGAACACAGATACGCAGTATTTT. The chain carries TRBV11-2 and TRBJ2-3, with D hard to call. Deletions cut 4 bases from V and 2 bases from J, with 4 bases between. Looked up from germline, CDR1 is SGHAT and CDR2 is FQNNGV. This CDR3 spans 12 amino acids.

The V call is TRBV20-1, the J call TRBJ2-5; 11 bases line up with TRBD2. The CDR3 is 15 residues long. V was pared by 3 bases and J by 2 bases, with 5 bases of the junction left unmatched. In germline, CDR1 is DFQATT, CDR2 SNEGSKA (reference sequence). The CDR3 bases are TGCAGTGCTAGTCGTTTAGCGGGAGGGCAAGAGACCCAGTACTTC. Amino acids: CSASRLAGGQETQYF.

The rearrangement joins TRBV7-9 to TRBJ1-1; D is unresolved. V lost 4 bases, J lost 5 bases, and 14 bases lay in between. This CDR3 contains 14 residues. Germline loops: CDR1 SEHNR, CDR2 FQNEAQ (reference sequence). As DNA, the CDR3 is TGTGCCAGCAGCTCGTCAGACCTCGAGACTGAAGCTTTCTTT. As protein: CASSSSDLETEAFF.

Comment on this clone: One end of the junction does not line up with germline, which may come from a read error. V usage is TRBV11-3 and J usage is TRBJ2-3; D is possibly TRBD1 (6 bases). Per germline, CDR1 SGHNT and CDR2 YENEEA. This CDR3 is built from 12 residues. CDR3 DNA: TGTGCCAGCAGTTCTACGACAGGAGGACGGCATTTT. Its protein product is CASSSTTGGRHF.

CDR3 in DNA: TGCGCCAGCAGCTTGGACCCCCATGGTCAGCCCCAGCATTTT. This encodes CASSLDPHGQPQHF. This chain connects TRBV5-1 to TRBJ1-5, with D hard to call. V was shortened by 0 bases and J by 6 bases, with 10 bases between the two germline ends. Germline V gives CDR1 SGHRS, CDR2 YFSETQ. The CDR3 runs 14 residues.

The gene calls are TRBV7-9 and TRBJ1-5; 7 bases are a match to TRBD1. The V segment lost 5 bases and the J segment 8 bases; nucleotides outside the gene matches: 15. The CDR3 totals 16 residues. The V gene's germline CDR1 is SEHNR and CDR2 FQNEAQ (reference sequence). In nucleotides, the CDR3 is TGTGCCAGCAGCCCCCATCGACTGACAGGGATGGAGCCCCAGCATTTT. Its protein product is CASSPHRLTGMEPQHF.